Listed below are T cell receptor beta chains from one sample, sequenced in a study of CD8 T cells in ankylosing spondylitis. From the 5' RACE reads, TCRdb called clonotypes with MiXCR, one entry per CDR3 protein. The sample contains 700,000 to 1,000,000 distinct CDR3 sequences, 12% of which appear only once. Sequences were obtained from blood, either unsorted or a sorted T cell fraction (not recorded which). The source of these receptors is a male donor with ankylosing spondylitis. Each CDR3 is given with its conserved first and last residue. The order of the fields is D gene, clone size, V gene, J gene, CDR3 DNA, CDR3 protein. A D gene is named only where the DNA matches it firmly. Some rows mark clone size as missing; the rest say once, few, many or name a class of expanded clone.

>.|.|TRBV28|TRBJ2-7
TGTGCCAGCAGTACCCTAGCTTTCGAGCAGTACTTC
CASSTLAFEQYF
>TRBD1|many|TRBV7-2|TRBJ2-3
TGTGCCAGCAGCCGACAGGGGACCACAGATACGCAGTATTTT
CASSRQGTTDTQYF
>.|few|TRBV21-1|TRBJ1-2
TGTGCCAGCAGCACCTACTCAGGGGAGACCTATGGCTACACCTTC
CASSTYSGETYGYTF
>.|.|TRBV7-8|TRBJ2-1
TGTGCCAGCAGCTTAGGGAACGAGGGGAATGAGCAGTTCTTC
CASSLGNEGNEQFF
>.|.|TRBV5-1|TRBJ1-2
TGCGCCAGCAGCTCAGGCCCGGGACCAGGAATATATGGCTACACCTTC
CASSSGPGPGIYGYTF
>TRBD1|.|TRBV29-1|TRBJ1-2
TGCAGCGTTGATAAGGGGGCGGATGCTGGCTACACCTTC
CSVDKGADAGYTF
>.|.|TRBV7-2|TRBJ2-5
TGTGCCAGCAGCTTAAAATCAGGGGGGGAGACCCAGTACTTC
CASSLKSGGETQYF
>.|.|TRBV7-2|TRBJ1-5
TGTGCCAGCAGCCGGTACGGGACCGACGGTAATCAGCCCCAGCATTTT
CASSRYGTDGNQPQHF
>.|.|TRBV24-1|TRBJ2-2
TGTGCCACCAGTGGAAACGGGAGTCGGACCGGGGAGCTGTTTTTT
CATSGNGSRTGELFF
>.|.|TRBV2|TRBJ2-7
TGTGCCAGCAGTGAAGCGTTTGAAGCGCTGAGCTCCTACGAGCAGTACTTC
CASSEAFEALSSYEQYF
>.|.|TRBV20-1|TRBJ2-4
TGCAGTGCTGGAACGACAGTTAACATTCAGTACTTC
CSAGTTVNIQYF
>.|.|TRBV20-1|TRBJ2-5
TGCAGTGCTAGAAACAGTCTCCAAGAGACCCAGTACTTC
CSARNSLQETQYF
>TRBD1|.|TRBV19|TRBJ1-1
TGTGCCAGTAATGACAGGGTGACCACTGAAGCTTTCTTT
CASNDRVTTEAFF
>.|once|TRBV7-2|TRBJ2-2
TGTGCCAGCAGCTTAGACTTAGGGGGGGAGCTGTTTTTT
CASSLDLGGELFF
>.|.|TRBV18|TRBJ2-1
TGTGCCAGCTCACCAATACCCAATGAGCAGTTCTTC
CASSPIPNEQFF
>.|.|TRBV6-6|TRBJ2-3
TGTGCCAGCAGTTCTACCTCGCGGGTAGCGCAGTATTTT
CASSSTSRVAQYF
>TRBD1|.|TRBV27|TRBJ1-5
TGTGCCAGCGCGAGCCCTGACAGGGATTATCAGCCCCAGCATTTT
CASASPDRDYQPQHF
>.|.|TRBV6-5|TRBJ2-7
TGTGCCAGCAGTTCCCCCGGGACGGGGTGGTGGGAGCAGTACTTC
CASSSPGTGWWEQYF
>.|few|TRBV4-3|TRBJ1-2
TGCGCCAGCAGCGTTAGAGCGAACAGGGAGGGGGGCTACACCTTC
CASSVRANREGGYTF
>.|few|TRBV15|TRBJ1-2
TGTGCCACCAGCAGAGTTTTTCGGGACTATGGCTACACCTTC
CATSRVFRDYGYTF
>TRBD1|few|TRBV30|TRBJ1-1
TGTGCCTGGAGCCTAGACAGGGGGACTGAAGCTTTCTTT
CAWSLDRGTEAFF
>.|.|TRBV7-2|TRBJ2-7
TGTGCCAGCAGCTTAGGGTGGACTGGCTCCTACGAGCAGTACTTC
CASSLGWTGSYEQYF